The 3 T cell receptor beta chains given below trace back to one sample, sequenced in a study of blood T cells in healthy people across ages. The use of a sample-barcoded 5' primer and a J-beta primer mix characterized a second PCR of 7 to 11 cycles. TCRdb re-analysed the 5' RACE reads in MiXCR, keeping a single row per CDR3 protein. The table has about 620,000 distinct CDR3 sequences, approximately 52% seen once; the top ten hold less than 15%. Sequencing used blood. These receptors originate from an elderly woman in good health.

In regard to this clonotype: Being one base from a much bigger clone, this may be a read error. The J gene is TRBJ2-1, the V gene TRBV2; 9 positions agree with TRBD2. The germline V gene has CDR1 SNHLY and CDR2 FYNNEI. The trim removed 6 bases at V and 8 bases at J, leaving 11 bases unmatched. The length of the CDR3 is 15 residues. CDR3 coding DNA: TGTGCCAGCAGAATCCGGCGGGGGGGCCCCGATGAGCAGTTCTTC. It yields the protein CASRIRRGGPDEQFF.

The V call is TRBV5-1, the J call TRBJ1-2; no clear D gene. V lost 3 bases, J lost 5 bases, and 8 bases lay in between. This CDR3 comprises 12 residues. CDR1 and CDR2 (germline): SGHRS, YFSETQ. The CDR3 loop is CASSSNQYGYTF. As DNA, the CDR3 is TGCGCCAGCAGCTCGAACCAATATGGCTACACCTTC.

This clonotype was observed a handful of times. V gene TRBV27 combines with J gene TRBJ2-4, with D hard to call. CDR1 MNHEY and CDR2 SMNVEV come from the germline V gene (reference sequence). Trimming stripped 8 bases from V and 0 bases from J, with 11 bases between. The CDR3 sequence is 14 residues long. CDR3 bases: TGTGCCAGCGGCCGACACGTAGCCAAAAACATTCAGTACTTC. Protein product: CASGRHVAKNIQYF.